This T cell receptor (beta chain) stems from a study of identical twins. Overall study findings and caveats: Cord blood's abundant beta clonotypes had fewer insertions, unlike memory repertoires. Invariant MAIT and iNKT cells may have partly biased zero-insertion analyses. In drawing conclusions, the study used cross-sectional statistical analysis and did not follow the same donors.

There were only healthy Caucasians among the donors. This clonotype has only a few counts. Its specificity is unknown. MiXCR, applied by TCRdb to the 5' RACE reads, yields one record per CDR3 protein. The table includes 500,000 to 700,000 distinct CDR3 sequences, just over 7% detected once. This sample was also put to use in a study of yellow fever vaccine responses in identical twins.

The sequencing sample was made of PBMCs. This TCR derives from a woman between 18 and 29 years old in good health.

CDR3 in DNA: TGTGCCAGCAGCCAAGACCCGACACCGGGACAGATGAATGAGCAGTTCTTC. Translation: CASSQDPTPGQMNEQFF. The chain is built from TRBV3-1 and TRBJ2-1; 7 nucleotides match TRBD1. Germline V gives CDR1 LGHDT, CDR2 YNNKEL (reference sequence). The CDR3 length is 17 residues. With 0 bases clipped from V and 7 bases from J, the junction kept 12 bases outside the gene matches.